Shown below are 4 T cell receptor beta chains from a single sample sequenced in a study of blood T cell repertoires in COVID-19. Clones were read by immunoSEQ multiplex PCR, and TCRdb kept only the in-frame ones, dropping some. The table records 91,000 or so clones, around 87% of them present only once. Material: peripheral blood. These receptors were taken from a human donor in a cohort sampled during active COVID-19.

The chain recombines TRBV6-5 with TRBJ1-3; D remains ambiguous. Germline V gene lookup returns CDR1 MNHEY and CDR2 SVGAGI. Trimming pared 2 bases from V and 7 bases from J, leaving 9 bases between. The CDR3 is 13 amino acids. As DNA, the CDR3 is TGTGCCAGCAGTTACGAACGAGGTAACACCATATATTTT. Translating it yields CASSYERGNTIYF.

This sequence joins TRBV7-2 and TRBJ2-3; 7 nucleotides agree with TRBD2. The CDR3 has 16 amino acids. V shed 2 bases, J shed 1 base, and the junction held 6 bases outside the gene matches. From germline, CDR1 is SGHTA and CDR2 FQGNSA. The CDR3 DNA reads TGTGCCAGCAGCTTAAATCCTAGCGGCGGCACAGATACGCAGTATTTT. It specifies CASSLNPSGGTDTQYF.

The chain links TRBV9 to TRBJ2-1, with 7 bases identical to TRBD1. The CDR3 covers 15 residues. Germline-derived CDR1 and CDR2 are SGDLS and YYNGEE. The V and J ends lost 0 bases and 5 bases, in that order; junction bases with no gene match: 5. CDR3: CASSVEGAHDNEQFF. In DNA form, the CDR3 reads TGTGCCAGCAGCGTAGAGGGGGCGCACGACAATGAGCAGTTCTTC.

The chain recombines TRBV5-4 with TRBJ1-2; D might be TRBD1 (5 bases). The ends were cut back, 1 base at V and 7 bases at J, with 8 bases in the middle. Germline loops: CDR1 SGHNT, CDR2 YYREEE (reference sequence). The CDR3 spans 12 residues. The CDR3, as DNA: TGTGCCAGCAGCTTGAACGGGGGTGGCTACACCTTC. It specifies CASSLNGGGYTF.